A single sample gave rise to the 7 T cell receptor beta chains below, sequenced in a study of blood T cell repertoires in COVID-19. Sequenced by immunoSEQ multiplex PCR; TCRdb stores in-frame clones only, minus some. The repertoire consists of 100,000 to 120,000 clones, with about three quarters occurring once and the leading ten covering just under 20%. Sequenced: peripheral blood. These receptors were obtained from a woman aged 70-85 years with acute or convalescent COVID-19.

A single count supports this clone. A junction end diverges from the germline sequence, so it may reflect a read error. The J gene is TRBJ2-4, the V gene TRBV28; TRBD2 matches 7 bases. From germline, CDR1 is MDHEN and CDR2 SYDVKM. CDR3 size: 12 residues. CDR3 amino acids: CSTRGAKNIQYF. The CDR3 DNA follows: TGCTCTACGCGGGGGGCCAAAAACATTCAGTACTTC.

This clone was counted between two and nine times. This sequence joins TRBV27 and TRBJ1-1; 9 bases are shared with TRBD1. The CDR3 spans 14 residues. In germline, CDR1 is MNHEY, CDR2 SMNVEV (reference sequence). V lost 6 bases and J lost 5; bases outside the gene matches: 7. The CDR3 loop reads CASRLQGARTEAFF. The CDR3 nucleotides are TGTGCCAGCAGACTACAGGGGGCGAGGACTGAAGCTTTCTTT.

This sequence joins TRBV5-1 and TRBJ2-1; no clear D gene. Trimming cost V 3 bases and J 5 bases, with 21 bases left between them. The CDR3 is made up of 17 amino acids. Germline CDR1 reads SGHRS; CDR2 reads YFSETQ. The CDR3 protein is CASSSRFVRRFDNEQFF. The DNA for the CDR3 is TGCGCCAGCAGCTCCCGGTTCGTCCGCAGGTTCGACAATGAGCAGTTCTTC.

CDR3 loop: CASSSGRVVGANVLTF. The CDR3, as DNA: TGCGCCAGCAGCTCCGGGCGGGTGGTAGGGGCCAACGTCCTGACTTTC. This chain links TRBV5-1 with TRBJ2-6, with TRBD2 as a possible D gene (5 bases). Per the germline V gene, CDR1 is SGHRS and CDR2 is YFSETQ. The CDR3 spans 16 residues. With 3 bases removed from V and 4 bases from J, the gap between germline ends came to 14 bases.

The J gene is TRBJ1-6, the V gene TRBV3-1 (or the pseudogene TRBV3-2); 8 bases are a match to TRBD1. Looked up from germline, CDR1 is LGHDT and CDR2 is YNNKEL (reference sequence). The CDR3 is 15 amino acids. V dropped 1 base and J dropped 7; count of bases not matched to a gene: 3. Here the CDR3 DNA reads TGTGCCAGCAGCCAAGTAAGGGACAGGAATTCACCCCTCCACTTT. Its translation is CASSQVRDRNSPLHF.

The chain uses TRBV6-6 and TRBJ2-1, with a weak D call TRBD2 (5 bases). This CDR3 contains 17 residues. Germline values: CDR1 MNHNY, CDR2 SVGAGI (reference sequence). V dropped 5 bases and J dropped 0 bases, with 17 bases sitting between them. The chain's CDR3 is CASSRALAPSSYNEQFF. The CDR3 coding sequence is TGTGCCAGCAGTCGCGCTTTAGCGCCGAGCTCCTACAATGAGCAGTTCTTC.

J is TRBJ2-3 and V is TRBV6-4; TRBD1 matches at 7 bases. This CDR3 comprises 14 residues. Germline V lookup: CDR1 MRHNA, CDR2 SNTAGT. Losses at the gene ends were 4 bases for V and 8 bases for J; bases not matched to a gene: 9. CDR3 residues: CASSGEQGSGTQYF. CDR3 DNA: TGTGCCAGCAGTGGAGAACAGGGGAGTGGTACGCAGTATTTT.